This T cell receptor (beta chain) originates from a study of glioma-infiltrating T cells. General observations from the study: Non-neoplastic patients had below-expected tissue-blood divergence, while all gliomas exceeded expectation. CDR3 overlap between tissue and blood was very small.

This clonotype was observed a single time. What it binds is unknown. Amplification of TCR alpha and beta CDR3 regions from RNA used iRepertoire nested multiplex PCR. Input was roughly 100-450 ng of tissue mRNA or PBMC total RNA. TCRdb analysed the multiplex PCR reads with MiXCR anew, one entry per CDR3 protein. The sample carries some 160,000 distinct CDR3 sequences, more than 35% recorded once. Trimming cost V 0 bases and J 9 bases, with 15 bases left between them. The CDR3 has 15 residues. Germline V gives CDR1 SGHTA, CDR2 FQGNSA. The sequenced sample consisted of glioma tissue, nonneoplastic brain tissue, or PBMCs (not recorded which). This TCR derives from a human donor with low-grade glioma or glioblastoma, undergoing nonglioma brain surgery, or in good health (not recorded which). The chain combines TRBV7-2 with TRBJ1-3, with D possibly being TRBD1 (6 bases). CDR3 amino acids: CASSLANTQGITIYF. The DNA for the CDR3 is TGTGCCAGCAGCTTAGCGAACACCCAGGGGATCACCATATATTTT.